Listed below are T cell receptor beta chains from one sample, sequenced in a study of T cell repertoires in cytomegalovirus infection. TCRdb re-derived calls from the reads in MiXCR, one entry per CDR3 protein. Of about a million distinct CDR3 sequences listed, less than 40% were seen once; the top ten hold around 15%. These receptors have no identified antigens. This sample comprised cultured CD8+ T cells from PBMCs, obtained from culture after CMV antigen stimulation. The receptors here all came from a human donor in good health (CMV status not recorded). Some clones in this sample may be carry-over from other donors' samples. CDR3s leave out the opening cysteine and the closing phenylalanine or tryptophan.

v_call,j_call,cdr3_aa
TRBV6-8,TRBJ1-6,ASSSRDGSSPLH
TRBV7-6,TRBJ2-1,ASSPGGTGGYVEQF
TRBV11-2,TRBJ1-1,ASSLDLATLNTEAF
TRBV7-8,TRBJ1-6,ASSLGAGAINSPLH
TRBV5-4,TRBJ1-2,ASSLRGNYSYT
TRBV12-5,TRBJ2-6,ASGLPPTGTSGANVLT
TRBV12-3/TRBV12-4,TRBJ1-2,ASRSGTGALGYT
TRBV7-8,TRBJ1-3,ASSLGGNPRNTIY
TRBV4-3,TRBJ1-1,ASSQDQTRVAEAF
TRBV24-1,TRBJ1-3,ATSDSTGGYGNTIY
TRBV5-1,TRBJ2-3,ASSYRGGRTDTQY
TRBV19,TRBJ2-1,ASSSGDTSYNEQF
TRBV27,TRBJ2-1,ASSPGVALHEQF
TRBV6-2/TRBV6-3,TRBJ2-7,ASSDRRDRAYEQY
TRBV27,TRBJ1-1,ASSRGYLNTEAF
TRBV12-3/TRBV12-4,TRBJ2-2,ASSLRTGGYTGELF
TRBV4-1,TRBJ2-1,ASSQGLVSNEQF
TRBV6-2/TRBV6-3,TRBJ2-3,ASRPDRGQMGDTQY
TRBV19,TRBJ1-1,VSSSNVNTEAF
TRBV10-3,TRBJ1-6,AIRDRGPVSPLH
TRBV27,TRBJ2-3,ASSLLSASTDTQY
TRBV6-1,TRBJ2-1,ASSDFRTEQF
TRBV6-5,TRBJ2-3,ASSFGGREDTQY
TRBV10-3,TRBJ2-1,AIGDNVNEQF
TRBV19,TRBJ2-1,ASSMGGGFYNEQF
TRBV7-2,TRBJ2-5,ASSLATFYTRGETQY
TRBV6-6,TRBJ1-1,ASMGGANTEAF
TRBV20-1,TRBJ2-2,SATDRATGELF
TRBV11-3,TRBJ2-7,ASSPTWDSYEQY
TRBV19,TRBJ2-5,ASSLGTGPPQY
TRBV12-3/TRBV12-4,TRBJ1-3,ASSFWEPAGNTIY
TRBV27,TRBJ2-1,ASSPGRGHNEQF
TRBV19,TRBJ2-1,ASSIAGLAGSSSYNEQF
TRBV7-2,TRBJ2-1,ASSLANNYNEQF
TRBV27,TRBJ1-4,ASSFLGVTNEKLF
TRBV7-2,TRBJ1-4,ASSLLGQLNEKLF
TRBV7-2,TRBJ1-1,ASSLAGGGGTEAF
TRBV27,TRBJ2-5,ASSASTGWEETQY
TRBV7-2,TRBJ1-1,ASSVTGRGTEAF
TRBV7-9,TRBJ2-1,ASSPTRLAVNEQF
TRBV5-4,TRBJ2-1,ASSPDDRAHNEQF
TRBV24-1,TRBJ2-3,ATSPAGTGLADTQY
TRBV7-9,TRBJ2-2,ASSATGVEGAGELF
TRBV9,TRBJ2-5,ARRGVGTQY
TRBV27,TRBJ2-7,ASSLRGQGVDEQY
TRBV28,TRBJ2-5,ASSFLASY
TRBV2,TRBJ1-2,ASMVREAGYT
TRBV6-5,TRBJ1-5,ASSYFPPQLYSNQPQH
TRBV5-6,TRBJ1-2,ASSGPPQVQDGYT